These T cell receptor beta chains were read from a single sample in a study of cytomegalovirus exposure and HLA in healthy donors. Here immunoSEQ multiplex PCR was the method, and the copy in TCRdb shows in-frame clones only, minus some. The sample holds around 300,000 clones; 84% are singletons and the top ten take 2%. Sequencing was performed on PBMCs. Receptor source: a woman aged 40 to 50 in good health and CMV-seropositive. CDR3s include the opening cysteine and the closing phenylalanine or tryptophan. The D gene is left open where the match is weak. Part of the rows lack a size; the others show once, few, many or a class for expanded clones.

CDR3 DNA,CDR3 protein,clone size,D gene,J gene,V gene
TGTGCCAGCAGCGTAGGACTCGGGAGTAAAAACACCGGGGAGCTGTTTTTT,CASSVGLGSKNTGELFF,-,-,TRBJ2-2,TRBV9
TGTGCCAGCAGCTTCCTTGGGACAGCGAACACCGGGGAGCTGTTTTTT,CASSFLGTANTGELFF,-,TRBD1,TRBJ2-2,TRBV9
TGCGCCAGCAGCCCCGAGGCGGGAGGGCCCTCCGGGGAGCTGTTTTTT,CASSPEAGGPSGELFF,-,TRBD2,TRBJ2-2,TRBV4-3
TGTGCCAGCAGTTACTACCTAGCGGGAGTTAAAAACATTCAGTACTTC,CASSYYLAGVKNIQYF,-,TRBD2,TRBJ2-4,TRBV6-5
TGTGCCAGCTCACCCCTAGCGGGAGAGGCCGAGCAGTACTTC,CASSPLAGEAEQYF,-,TRBD2,TRBJ2-7,TRBV18
TGTGCCAGCCAAAAACAGGGCCTCTGGACCGGGGAGCTGTTTTTT,CASQKQGLWTGELFF,-,-,TRBJ2-2,TRBV28
TGCGCCAGCAGCTTGGTGGCGGGCTCGGGCACTGAAGCTTTCTTT,CASSLVAGSGTEAFF,-,-,TRBJ1-1,TRBV5-1
TGTGCCTGGAGTGTACGGCAGGCAAACACCGGGGAGCTGTTTTTT,CAWSVRQANTGELFF,-,-,TRBJ2-2,TRBV30
TGCAGCGTTGCGTTGGCTAGCGGTATGGAGTTCTTC,CSVALASGMEFF,-,TRBD2,TRBJ2-1,TRBV29-1
TGTGCCAGTAGTATCCACGGAGGGGAAGTCATTTCACCCCTCCACTTT,CASSIHGGEVISPLHF,-,-,TRBJ1-6,TRBV19
TGTGCCAGCAGCTTTTTAGCGGGAGTAACCTACGAGCAGTACTTC,CASSFLAGVTYEQYF,-,TRBD2,TRBJ2-7,TRBV7-9
TGTGCCAGCTCACCACTTAGAGGACTAGTTCCTTATGAGCAGTACTTC,CASSPLRGLVPYEQYF,-,TRBD2,TRBJ2-7,TRBV18
TGTGCCAGTAGTATGAGGGGGGGTAGCGGGAGTCAAATCTACAATGAGCAGTTCTTC,CASSMRGGSGSQIYNEQFF,-,TRBD2,TRBJ2-1,TRBV19
TGTGCCTGGATGCGGGGGACTGAAGCTTTCTTT,CAWMRGTEAFF,-,-,TRBJ1-1,TRBV30
TGTGCCAGCAGCTTAGGACCCCGACAGGGCTCCTTATACAATCAGCCCCAGCATTTT,CASSLGPRQGSLYNQPQHF,-,TRBD1,TRBJ1-5,TRBV7-9
TGTGCCAGCAGTGAAGAGGTTGGACAGCCCCAGCATTTT,CASSEEVGQPQHF,once,-,TRBJ1-5,TRBV6-4
TGTGCCAGAATCATAGATCAGGGGTTTAATCAGCCCCAGCATTTT,CARIIDQGFNQPQHF,-,-,TRBJ1-5,TRBV7-5
TGTGCCACCAGCAGGGACAGGGGGGAGACCCAGTACTTC,CATSRDRGETQYF,-,TRBD1,TRBJ2-5,TRBV15
TGTGCCAGCAGTTTCTCAGGGGGAGCTTACGATACGCAGTATTTT,CASSFSGGAYDTQYF,-,TRBD1,TRBJ2-3,TRBV27
TGTGCCAGCAGCCAACGGGACACTCGGTCCCGTGCTTTCTTT,CASSQRDTRSRAFF,-,-,TRBJ1-1,TRBV5-6
TGCGCCAGCAGCTTCATCCGAGTGACAGGGGAATCAGATACGCAGTATTTT,CASSFIRVTGESDTQYF,-,TRBD1,TRBJ2-3,TRBV5-1
TGTGCCAGCAGCTCAGGGGAGGAGCAGTACTTC,CASSSGEEQYF,-,-,TRBJ2-7,TRBV7-6
TGTGCCAGCAGCCCACCCCGGACAGGGAACGAGCAGTACTTC,CASSPPRTGNEQYF,-,TRBD1,TRBJ2-7,TRBV6-1
TGTGCCAGCAGCTTACAGGGGCCCGTCTGGGAGACCCAGTACTTC,CASSLQGPVWETQYF,-,-,TRBJ2-5,TRBV11-3
TGTGCCTGGATGTCAGGGTTTAATTCACCCCTCCACTTC,CAWMSGFNSPLHF,-,-,TRBJ1-6,TRBV30
TGTGCCAGTAGTATTAAGGGGGAAGCCTACGAGCAGTACTTC,CASSIKGEAYEQYF,-,-,TRBJ2-7,TRBV19
TGTGCCAGTAGTATAGAGGTAGCTGGGGGGACAGATACGCAGTATTTT,CASSIEVAGGTDTQYF,-,-,TRBJ2-3,TRBV19
TGTGCCAGCAGTGTGCCGGGACAGGGAATGCAAGATACGCAGTATTTT,CASSVPGQGMQDTQYF,-,TRBD1,TRBJ2-3,TRBV28
TGTGCCAGCAACCAGGGGGCCGGGGAGCTGTTTTTT,CASNQGAGELFF,-,TRBD1,TRBJ2-2,TRBV11-2
TGTGCCAGCAGCGTAGAAGACAGACACTCTGGAAACACCATATATTTT,CASSVEDRHSGNTIYF,-,-,TRBJ1-3,TRBV9
TGTGCCATCAGACCGACAGGGCTGAACACTGAAGCTTTCTTT,CAIRPTGLNTEAFF,-,TRBD1,TRBJ1-1,TRBV10-3
TGTGCCAGCAGCCCGACAGGTGACTATGGCTACACCTTC,CASSPTGDYGYTF,-,-,TRBJ1-2,TRBV7-2
TGTGCCAGCAGCTTAGTCGGGCAGGGAGGGGCCGGGGAGCTGTTTTTT,CASSLVGQGGAGELFF,-,TRBD2,TRBJ2-2,TRBV7-3
TGTGCCAGTAGTATTGGGGCAGGGGTGTATCAGCCCCAGCATTTT,CASSIGAGVYQPQHF,-,-,TRBJ1-5,TRBV19
TGTGCCAGCAGCTTGGGTCCAGGGTCCTACGAGCAGTACTTC,CASSLGPGSYEQYF,-,-,TRBJ2-7,TRBV5-5
TGTGCCTGGAGCCCCGGTGTAGATACGCAGTATTTT,CAWSPGVDTQYF,-,-,TRBJ2-3,TRBV30
TGTGCCAGCAGCGTAGGCCCTAGCGGGAGGGCCCGCGCCGGGGAGCTGTTTTTT,CASSVGPSGRARAGELFF,-,TRBD2,TRBJ2-2,TRBV9